This T cell receptor (beta chain) derives from a study of blood T cell repertoires in COVID-19. Across the study: Samples representing acute and convalescent COVID-19 were sourced from the United States, Italy and Spain. The analysed material was cDNA or gDNA that came from T cells, B-cell-depleted T cells, or PBMCs.

The ends lost 6 bases at V and 3 bases at J; junction bases unmatched: 10. The CDR3 has 15 residues. CDR1 is LNHDA and CDR2 is SQIVND in the germline V gene (reference sequence). Authors' analysis steps: For nucleated cells, counts were estimated from reference gene primer amplification. Here immunoSEQ multiplex PCR was the method, and the copy in TCRdb shows in-frame clones only, minus some. Clonal size and the V and J genes are those of that table, whereas D and trimming came from the DNA. The repertoire has approximately 89,000 clones, roughly 96% of them found once; the top ten carry around 4%. The sequenced sample consisted of peripheral blood. The chain joins TRBV19 to TRBJ1-2, with TRBD1 matching over 7 bases. This TCR was sampled from a human donor with active COVID-19. The donor label of this sample is uncertain. The DNA of the CDR3 is TGTGCCAGTAGCCCAAAACGGGACAGCTACTATGGCTACACCTTC. Amino acid sequence: CASSPKRDSYYGYTF.